What follows is one TCR beta chain and its context. Its cognate antigen is unknown. This entry belongs to a study of cytomegalovirus exposure and HLA in healthy donors. The PCR used 60 Vbeta and 13 Jbeta primers. In the original processing: Approximately 11 million shared chains were among some 75 million unique TCR beta chains counted in a later analysis. Method: immunoSEQ multiplex PCR; TCRdb's copy keeps in-frame clones and lacks some. V and J calls plus clone size are reproduced from that table; the DNA served to infer D and trimming. The data contain more than 120,000 clones, about 84% of them singletons. This CDR3 comprises 15 residues. Germline values: CDR1 SGHVS, CDR2 FQNEAQ. The J segment lost 5 bases and the V segment lost 2 bases, leaving 7 bases of the junction unmatched. The donors (healthy individuals) were bone marrow donors. General study points: In a later analysis, TCR beta V- and J-gene trimming showed a link to a missense DCLRE1C variant.

The chain employs TRBV7-8 and TRBJ1-1; 8 bases align to TRBD1. The sample taken for sequencing was PBMCs. This receptor was identified in a woman in her thirties or forties in good health and CMV-seropositive. CDR3 amino acids: CASSLTRTGRTEAFF. The CDR3 nucleotides are TGTGCCAGCAGCTTAACTCGGACAGGGCGGACTGAAGCTTTCTTT. The entire variable domain, with the rest obtained from reference TRBV7-8 and TRBJ1-1, is as follows: GAGVSQSPRYKVAKRGQDVALRCDPISGHVSLFWYQQALGQGPEFLTYFQNEAQLDKSGLPSDRFFAERPEGSVSTLKIQRTQQEDSAVYLCASSLTRTGRTEAFFGQGTRLTVV.